These 10 T cell receptor beta chains were sequenced from one sample in a study of shared clonotypes between healthy human individuals. Only in-frame clones appear in the TCRdb table, and some are missing; sequencing was by immunoSEQ multiplex PCR. The repertoire holds about 2.1 million clones, with about 93% as singletons. Naive-designated CD8 cells lacked CD45RO, were positively enriched for CCR7, and omitted terminally differentiated effector memory CD45RA+ cells. Sequencing input: naive CD8+ T cells from PBMCs. The receptor source for this set is a man younger than 35 in good health. Some clones in this sample may be carry-over from other donors' samples.

This rearrangement joins TRBV7-9 to TRBJ2-2; 9 nucleotides align to TRBD2. The CDR3 covers 16 residues. J gave up 4 bases and V 5 bases, and 8 bases lay outside the gene matches. The germline V gene has CDR1 SEHNR and CDR2 FQNEAQ (reference sequence). CDR3 DNA sequence: TGTGCCAGCAGCCTTAGCGGGAGTTATGGCACCGGGGAGCTGTTTTTT. Its protein product is CASSLSGSYGTGELFF.

V usage is TRBV7-9 and J usage is TRBJ2-3; the match to TRBD2 covers 8 bases. Germline CDR1 reads SEHNR; CDR2 reads FQNEAQ (reference sequence). The CDR3 consists of 15 residues. J was trimmed by 0 bases and V by 3 bases; bases with no gene match: 2. The CDR3 sequence: CASSFSSGSTDTQYF. The CDR3 DNA reads as TGTGCCAGCAGCTTTTCTAGCGGGAGCACAGATACGCAGTATTTT.

The chain links TRBV13 to TRBJ2-7, with 7 bases that match TRBD2. Germline V gene lookup returns CDR1 PRHDT and CDR2 FYEKMQ (reference sequence). The CDR3 spans 16 residues. Unmatched junction bases numbered 12, after V lost 5 bases and J lost 2 bases. This CDR3 reads CASSPRKRTSTYEQYF. CDR3 sequence (DNA): TGTGCCAGCAGCCCACGTAAGAGGACTAGTACCTACGAGCAGTACTTC.

The rearrangement joins TRBV28 to TRBJ2-1; TRBD2 agrees at 10 bases. Unmatched junction bases numbered 5, after V lost 2 bases and J lost 7 bases. CDR3 length: 15 amino acids. Germline CDR1 and CDR2: MDHEN and SYDVKM. CDR3 DNA sequence: TGTGCCAGCAGTTTACCTAGCGGGAGTATAAATGAGCAGTTCTTC. Protein: CASSLPSGSINEQFF.

The chain carries TRBV28 and TRBJ2-7; 8 bases are a match to TRBD1. The CDR3 contains 16 residues. The V segment lost 6 bases and the J segment 2 bases; nucleotides outside the gene matches: 12. Germline CDR1 and CDR2: MDHEN and SYDVKM. The CDR3 loop reads CASSSGGQVPPYEQYF. The CDR3 region has the DNA TGTGCCAGCAGCTCAGGGGGACAGGTACCTCCCTACGAGCAGTACTTC.

As concerns this clone: Other DNA sequences in this sample translate to the same CDR3. This sequence joins TRBV19 and TRBJ2-7; 11 positions agree with TRBD1. Germline V gives CDR1 LNHDA, CDR2 SQIVND (reference sequence). J lost 2 bases, V lost 3 bases, and 3 bases had no gene match. The CDR3 length is 15 residues. This CDR3 is CASSIRGQGAYEQYF. For the CDR3, the DNA is TGTGCCAGTAGTATTCGGGGACAGGGGGCCTACGAGCAGTACTTC.

The CDR3 coding sequence is TGTGCCAGCACCACTTCCTACGAGCAGTACTTC. It codes for CASTTSYEQYF. The chain recombines TRBV21-1 with TRBJ2-7; TRBD2, the table's D call, was not compared with the DNA. TRBV21-1 is labeled a pseudogene. The CDR3 loop spans 11 amino acids.

This chain links TRBV11-2 with TRBJ1-1, with D maybe TRBD1 (5 bases). Germline CDR1 SGHAT, CDR2 FQNNGV. V lost 6 bases and J lost 2, with 16 bases in between. CDR3 length: 15 residues. CDR3 sequence (DNA): TGTGCCAGCAGAACTTACAGGACCCCCAACACTGAAGCTTTCTTT. As protein: CASRTYRTPNTEAFF.

V usage is TRBV5-8 and J usage is TRBJ2-1, with a tentative D call TRBD2 (5 bases). The CDR3 contains 13 residues. CDR1 is SGHTS, CDR2 YDEGEE, per germline. Trimming removed 5 bases at V and 3 bases at J, with 9 bases between. The CDR3: CASREVGYNEQFF. Written as DNA, the CDR3 is TGTGCCAGCAGGGAGGTAGGCTACAATGAGCAGTTCTTC.

The V gene is TRBV6-1, the J gene TRBJ1-2, with D maybe TRBD1 (5 bases). V was pared by 6 bases and J by 4 bases, with 15 bases between. Germline CDR1 MNHNS, CDR2 SASEGT. The CDR3 has 14 residues. CDR3 amino acids: CASSETGLFYGYTF. DNA for the CDR3: TGTGCCAGCAGCGAGACGGGACTGTTCTATGGCTACACCTTC.